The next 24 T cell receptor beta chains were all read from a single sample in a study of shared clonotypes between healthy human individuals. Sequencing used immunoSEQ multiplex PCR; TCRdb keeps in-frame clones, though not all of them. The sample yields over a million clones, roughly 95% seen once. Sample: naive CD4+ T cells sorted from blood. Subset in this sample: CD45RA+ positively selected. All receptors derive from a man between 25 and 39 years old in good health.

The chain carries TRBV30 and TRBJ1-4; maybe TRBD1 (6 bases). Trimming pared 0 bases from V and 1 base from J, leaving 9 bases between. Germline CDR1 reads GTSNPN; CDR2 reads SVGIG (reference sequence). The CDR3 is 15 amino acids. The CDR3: CAWSVRRGTNEKLFF. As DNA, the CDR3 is TGTGCCTGGAGTGTTCGCAGGGGAACTAATGAAAAACTGTTTTTT.

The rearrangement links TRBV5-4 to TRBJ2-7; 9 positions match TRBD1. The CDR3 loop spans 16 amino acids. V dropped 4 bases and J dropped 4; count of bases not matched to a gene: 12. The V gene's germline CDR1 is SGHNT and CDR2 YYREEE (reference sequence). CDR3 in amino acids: CASSARLGTGTYEQYF. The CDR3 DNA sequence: TGTGCCAGCAGCGCTCGGCTCGGGACAGGGACTTACGAGCAGTACTTC.

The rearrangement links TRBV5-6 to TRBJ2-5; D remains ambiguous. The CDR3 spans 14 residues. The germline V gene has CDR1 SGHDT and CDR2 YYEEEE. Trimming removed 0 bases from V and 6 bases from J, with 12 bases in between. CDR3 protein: CASSLGPSEKTQYF. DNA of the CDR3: TGTGCCAGCAGCTTGGGGCCAAGTGAGAAGACCCAGTACTTC.

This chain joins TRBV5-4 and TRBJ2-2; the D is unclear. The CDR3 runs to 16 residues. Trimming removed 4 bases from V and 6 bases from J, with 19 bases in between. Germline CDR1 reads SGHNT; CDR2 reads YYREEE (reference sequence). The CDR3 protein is CASSLVNERTSGELFF. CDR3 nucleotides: TGTGCCAGCAGCCTGGTCAATGAGAGAACGTCCGGGGAGCTGTTTTTT. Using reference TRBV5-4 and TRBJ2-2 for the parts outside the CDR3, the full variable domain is ETGVTQSPTHLIKTRGQQVTLRCSSQSGHNTVSWYQQALGQGPQFIFQYYREEENGRGNFPPRFSGLQFPNYSSELNVNALELDDSALYLCASSLVNERTSGELFFGEGSRLTVL.

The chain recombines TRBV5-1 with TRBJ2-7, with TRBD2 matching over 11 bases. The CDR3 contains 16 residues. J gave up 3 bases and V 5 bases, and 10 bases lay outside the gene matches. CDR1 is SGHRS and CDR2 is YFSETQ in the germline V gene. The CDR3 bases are TGCGCCAGCAGGTGGGGACTAGCGGATCCGCGCTACGAGCAGTACTTC. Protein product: CASRWGLADPRYEQYF.

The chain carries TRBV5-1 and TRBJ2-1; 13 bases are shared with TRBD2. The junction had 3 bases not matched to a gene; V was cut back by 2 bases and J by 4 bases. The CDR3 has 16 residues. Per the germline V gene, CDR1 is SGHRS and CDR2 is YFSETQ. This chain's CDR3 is CASSFRLAGGYNEQFF. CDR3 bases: TGCGCCAGCAGCTTTCGACTAGCGGGGGGATACAATGAGCAGTTCTTC.

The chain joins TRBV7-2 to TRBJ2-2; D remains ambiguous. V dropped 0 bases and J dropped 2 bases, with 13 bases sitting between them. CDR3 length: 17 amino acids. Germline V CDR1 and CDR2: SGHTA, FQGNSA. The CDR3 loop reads CASSLAYPSSNTGELFF. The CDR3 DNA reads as TGTGCCAGCAGCTTAGCGTATCCTTCATCAAACACCGGGGAGCTGTTTTTT.

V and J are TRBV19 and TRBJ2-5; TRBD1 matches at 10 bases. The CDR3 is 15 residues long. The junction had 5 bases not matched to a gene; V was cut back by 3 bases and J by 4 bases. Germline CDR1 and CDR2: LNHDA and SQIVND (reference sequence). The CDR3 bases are TGTGCCAGTAGTATCCCGGGACAGGGGAGAGAGACCCAGTACTTC. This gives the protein CASSIPGQGRETQYF.

CDR3 nucleotides: TGTGCCAGCAGTTTTACGGTTGGCTATGGCTACACCTTC. The encoded protein is CASSFTVGYGYTF. The chain combines TRBV27 with TRBJ1-2; unclear D gene. Germline CDR1 and CDR2: MNHEY and SMNVEV (reference sequence). Between the trimmed V and J ends, which lost 3 bases and 4 bases, there was a span of 9 bases. The CDR3 is made up of 13 amino acids.

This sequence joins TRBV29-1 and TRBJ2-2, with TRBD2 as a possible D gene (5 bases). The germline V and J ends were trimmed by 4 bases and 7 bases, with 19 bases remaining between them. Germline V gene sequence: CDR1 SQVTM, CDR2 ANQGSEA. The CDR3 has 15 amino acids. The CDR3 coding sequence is TGCAGCGTTGTTGATACGGGGTCTTCGAGCGGGGAGCTGTTTTTT. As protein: CSVVDTGSSSGELFF.

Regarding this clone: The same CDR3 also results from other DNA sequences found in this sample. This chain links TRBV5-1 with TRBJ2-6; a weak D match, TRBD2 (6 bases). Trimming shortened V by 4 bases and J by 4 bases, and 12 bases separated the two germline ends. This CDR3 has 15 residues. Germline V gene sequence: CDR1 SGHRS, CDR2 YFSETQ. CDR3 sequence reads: CASSLGGLGANVLTF. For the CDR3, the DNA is TGCGCCAGCAGCCTCGGGGGATTGGGGGCCAACGTCCTGACTTTC.

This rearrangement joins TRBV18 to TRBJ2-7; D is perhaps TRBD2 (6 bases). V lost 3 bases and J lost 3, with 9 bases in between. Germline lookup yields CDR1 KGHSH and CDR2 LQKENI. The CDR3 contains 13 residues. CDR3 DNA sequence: TGTGCCAGCTCACCTTCTAGCGACTACGAGCAGTACTTC. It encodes CASSPSSDYEQYF.

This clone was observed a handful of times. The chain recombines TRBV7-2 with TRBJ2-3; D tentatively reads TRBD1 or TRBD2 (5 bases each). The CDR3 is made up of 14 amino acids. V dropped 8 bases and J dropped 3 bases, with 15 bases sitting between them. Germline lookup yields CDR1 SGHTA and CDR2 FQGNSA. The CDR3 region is CASGLQAGTDTQYF. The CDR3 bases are TGTGCCAGCGGATTACAGGCGGGTACAGATACGCAGTATTTT.

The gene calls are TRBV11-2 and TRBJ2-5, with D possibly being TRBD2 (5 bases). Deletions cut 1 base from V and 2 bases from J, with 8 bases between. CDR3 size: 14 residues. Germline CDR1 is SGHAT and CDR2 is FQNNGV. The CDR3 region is CASSLARGQETQYF. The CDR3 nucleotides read TGTGCCAGCAGCTTAGCCCGGGGACAAGAGACCCAGTACTTC. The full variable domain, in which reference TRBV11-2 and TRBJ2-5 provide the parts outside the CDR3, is EAGVAQSPRYKIIEKRQSVAFWCNPISGHATLYWYQQILGQGPKLLIQFQNNGVVDDSQLPKDRFSAERLKGVDSTLKIQPAKLEDSAVYLCASSLARGQETQYFGPGTRLLVL.

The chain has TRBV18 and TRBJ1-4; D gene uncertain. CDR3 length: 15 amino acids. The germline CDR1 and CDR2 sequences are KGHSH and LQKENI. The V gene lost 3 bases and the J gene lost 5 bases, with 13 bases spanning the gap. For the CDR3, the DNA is TGTGCCAGCTCACCCTCCGGTGGGGAAAATGAAAAACTGTTTTTT. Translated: CASSPSGGENEKLFF.

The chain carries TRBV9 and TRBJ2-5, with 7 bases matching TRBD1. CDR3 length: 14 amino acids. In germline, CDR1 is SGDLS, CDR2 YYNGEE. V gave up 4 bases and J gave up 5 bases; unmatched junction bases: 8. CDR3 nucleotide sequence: TGTGCCAGCAGCCCCGGGACAGTAAGGGAGACCCAGTACTTC. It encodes CASSPGTVRETQYF.

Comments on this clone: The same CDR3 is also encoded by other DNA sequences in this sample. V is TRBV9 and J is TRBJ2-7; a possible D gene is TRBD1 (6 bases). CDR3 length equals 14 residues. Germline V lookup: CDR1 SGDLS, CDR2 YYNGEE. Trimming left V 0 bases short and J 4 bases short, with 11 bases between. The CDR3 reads CASSVDGGSYEQYF. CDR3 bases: TGTGCCAGCAGCGTAGATGGGGGCAGTTACGAGCAGTACTTC.

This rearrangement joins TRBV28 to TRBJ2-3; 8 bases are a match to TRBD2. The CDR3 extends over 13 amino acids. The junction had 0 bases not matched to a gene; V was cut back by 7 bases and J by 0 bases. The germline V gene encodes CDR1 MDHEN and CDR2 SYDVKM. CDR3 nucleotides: TGTGCCAGCACTAGCGGGAGCACAGATACGCAGTATTTT. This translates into CASTSGSTDTQYF.

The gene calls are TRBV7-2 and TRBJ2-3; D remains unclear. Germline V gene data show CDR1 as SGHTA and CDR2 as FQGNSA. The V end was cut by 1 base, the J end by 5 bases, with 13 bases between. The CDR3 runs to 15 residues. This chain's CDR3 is CASSLVVARGDTQYF. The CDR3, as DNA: TGTGCCAGCAGCTTAGTGGTTGCACGAGGAGATACGCAGTATTTT.

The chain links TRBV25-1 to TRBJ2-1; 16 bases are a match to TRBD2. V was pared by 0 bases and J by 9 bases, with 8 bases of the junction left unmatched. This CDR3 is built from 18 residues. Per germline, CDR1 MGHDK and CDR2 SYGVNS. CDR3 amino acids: CASSEYKGLAGGIGEQFF. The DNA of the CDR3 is TGTGCCAGCAGTGAATACAAGGGACTAGCGGGAGGGATCGGTGAGCAGTTCTTC.

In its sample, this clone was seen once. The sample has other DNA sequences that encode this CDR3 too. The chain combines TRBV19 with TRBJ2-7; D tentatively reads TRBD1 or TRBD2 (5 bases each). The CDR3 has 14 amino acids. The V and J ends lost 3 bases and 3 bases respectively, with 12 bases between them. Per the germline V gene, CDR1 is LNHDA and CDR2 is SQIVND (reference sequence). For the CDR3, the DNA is TGTGCCAGTAGTATCAGGGCCGGACTCTACGAGCAGTACTTC. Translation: CASSIRAGLYEQYF. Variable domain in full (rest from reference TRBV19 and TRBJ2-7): DGGITQSPKYLFRKEGQNVTLSCEQNLNHDAMYWYRQDPGQGLRLIYYSQIVNDFQKGDIAEGYSVSREKKESFPLTVTSAQKNPTAFYLCASSIRAGLYEQYFGPGTRLTVT.

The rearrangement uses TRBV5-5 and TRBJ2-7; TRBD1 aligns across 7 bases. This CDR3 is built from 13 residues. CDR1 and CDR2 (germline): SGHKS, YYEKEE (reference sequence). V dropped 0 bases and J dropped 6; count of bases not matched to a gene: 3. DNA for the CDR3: TGTGCCAGCAGCTTGGGACAGGGTCCCGAGCAGTACTTC. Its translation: CASSLGQGPEQYF.

The CDR3 reads CASSPEWDTSYEQYF. DNA for the CDR3: TGCGCCAGCAGCCCCGAATGGGACACCTCCTACGAGCAGTACTTC. This chain uses TRBV5-1 with TRBJ2-7; tentatively, D is TRBD1 (6 bases). The V gene's germline CDR1 is SGHRS and CDR2 YFSETQ. V lost 4 bases to trimming and J lost 0 bases, with 14 bases between them. The CDR3 totals 15 residues.

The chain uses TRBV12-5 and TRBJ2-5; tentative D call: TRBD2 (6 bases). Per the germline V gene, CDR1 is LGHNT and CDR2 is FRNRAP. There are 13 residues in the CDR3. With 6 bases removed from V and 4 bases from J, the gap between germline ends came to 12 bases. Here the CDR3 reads CASGLNSGETQYF. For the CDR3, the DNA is TGTGCTAGTGGCCTAAATAGCGGAGAGACCCAGTACTTC.